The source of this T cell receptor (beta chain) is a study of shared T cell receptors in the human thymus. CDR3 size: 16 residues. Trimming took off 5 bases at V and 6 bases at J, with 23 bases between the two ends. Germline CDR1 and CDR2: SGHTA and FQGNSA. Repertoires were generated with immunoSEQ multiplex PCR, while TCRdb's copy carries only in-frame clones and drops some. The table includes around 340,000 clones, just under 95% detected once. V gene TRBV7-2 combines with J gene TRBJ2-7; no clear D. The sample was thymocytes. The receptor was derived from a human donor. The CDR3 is CASSPPLGRGVAEQYF. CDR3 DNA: TGTGCCAGCAGCCCGCCTCTTGGGCGAGGAGTAGCCGAGCAGTACTTC. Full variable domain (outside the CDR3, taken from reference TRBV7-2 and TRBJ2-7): GAGVSQSPSNKVTEKGKDVELRCDPISGHTALYWYRQSLGQGLEFLIYFQGNSAPDKSGLPSDRFSAERTGGSVSTLTIQRTQQEDSAVYLCASSPPLGRGVAEQYFGPGTRLTVT.